This entry features one T cell receptor (beta chain) sequence. This entry comes from a study of blood T cell repertoires in COVID-19. For the study at large: Acute and convalescent COVID-19 specimens originated in the United States, Italy and Spain. Sample material is recorded as cDNA or gDNA derived from T cells, B-cell-depleted T cells, or PBMCs.

CDR3 length equals 16 residues. CDR1 and CDR2 (germline): SNHLY, FYNNEI. V dropped 6 bases and J dropped 1 base, with 13 bases sitting between them. In the authors' methods: For nucleated cells, counts were estimated from reference gene primer amplification. Using immunoSEQ multiplex PCR, the repertoire was profiled, and TCRdb retains in-frame clones only, with some absent. The V and J calls and the clone size are those of that table, but D and trimming were determined from the DNA. The sample has about 140,000 clones, 80% to 85% seen once. The sequencing input was peripheral blood. The receptor was isolated from a woman of 80 years or more with acute or convalescent COVID-19. The gene calls are TRBV2 and TRBJ1-6; tentatively, D is TRBD1 (6 bases). DNA of the CDR3: TGTGCCAGCAGACAGGGACCTCCGTCCTATAATTCACCCCTCCACTTT. Protein: CASRQGPPSYNSPLHF.